One sample yielded the 6 T cell receptor beta chains listed below, sequenced in a study of spatial heterogeneity in lung cancer. In TCRdb, the 5' RACE reads were re-called with MiXCR into one record per CDR3 protein. This table has tens of thousands of distinct CDR3 sequences, roughly a fifth appearing once. Noted time point: blood at routine non-recurrence follow-up after resection. Sample: PBMCs, taken at follow-up. These receptor sequences come from a male donor with early-stage non-small cell lung cancer.

This clonotype was seen many times. The chain has TRBV12-5 and TRBJ2-3; no clear D. This CDR3 region has 13 residues. V lost 7 bases and J lost 0, with 8 bases in between. The germline CDR1 and CDR2 sequences are LGHNT and FRNRAP. In DNA form, the CDR3 reads TGTGCTAGTGCCTTGGGGAGCACAGATACGCAGTATTTT. Translating gives CASALGSTDTQYF.

This sequence joins TRBV5-1 and TRBJ1-1; tentative D call: TRBD1 (5 bases). Germline CDR1 reads SGHRS; CDR2 reads YFSETQ. Trimming shortened V by 0 bases and J by 3 bases, and 15 bases separated the two germline ends. The CDR3 runs to 16 residues. As DNA, the CDR3 is TGCGCCAGCAGCTTGGGGGGACGGACGTTGGACACTGAAGCTTTCTTT. Protein sequence: CASSLGGRTLDTEAFF.

The chain couples TRBV7-9 to TRBJ2-3; 10 bases are shared with TRBD2. V lost 4 bases, J lost 2 bases, and 6 bases stayed unmatched. Germline CDR1 SEHNR, CDR2 FQNEAQ (reference sequence). The CDR3 loop spans 16 amino acids. Written as DNA, the CDR3 is TGTGCCAGCAGCTCTAGCGGGGGCCGATACACAGATACGCAGTATTTT. Encoded protein: CASSSSGGRYTDTQYF.

This clonotype was counted between two and nine times. The V call is TRBV7-9, the J call TRBJ1-1, with D perhaps TRBD1 (5 bases). Trimming took off 2 bases at V and 1 base at J, with 17 bases between the two ends. CDR1 SEHNR and CDR2 FQNEAQ come from the germline V gene (reference sequence). The CDR3 spans 17 residues. CDR3 sequence: CASSLLHSGPKNTEAFF. CDR3 bases: TGTGCCAGCAGCTTACTCCACTCAGGGCCTAAGAACACTGAAGCTTTCTTT.

This sequence joins TRBV7-9 and TRBJ2-7, with D maybe TRBD2 (5 bases). CDR1 SEHNR and CDR2 FQNEAQ come from the germline V gene (reference sequence). This CDR3 region has 14 residues. V was pared by 5 bases and J by 3 bases, with 14 bases between. The CDR3 nucleotides are TGTGCCAGCAGCCCATCCGGGGTTAGCTACGAGCAGTACTTC. The encoded protein is CASSPSGVSYEQYF.

Note on this clonotype: This clone may be a read error of a much larger clone one base away. This chain connects TRBV10-1 to TRBJ2-1, with 8 bases identical to TRBD2. The ends lost 2 bases at V and 10 bases at J; junction bases unmatched: 7. This CDR3 is built from 14 residues. CDR1 and CDR2 from the germline V gene are WNHNN and SYGVQD (reference sequence). CDR3 sequence reads: CASSEVAGRIEQFF. The CDR3 DNA reads TGCGCCAGCAGTGAGGTAGCGGGGAGAATCGAGCAGTTCTTC.